This note documents a single T cell receptor beta chain sequence. In this sample, this clonotype turned up a few times. Its antigen is still unknown. Per-base qualities were not stored, and no clone one base away is much larger. Ophthalmopathy patients had moderately to severely active disease, with a Clinical Activity Score of 3 or more, a NOSPECS grade of 4 or more, and a disease duration of less than 3 months. Exclusion was applied to patients with uncontrolled infections, other autoimmune diseases, pregnancy or lactation. Diagnoses were based on clinical symptoms, serum thyroxine and TRAb, thyroid ultrasound and orbital computed tomography. PBMCs were isolated from about 10 ml of fresh peripheral blood by Ficoll-Paque density gradient centrifugation. Total RNA was extracted using Trizol reagent, and RNA quality was assessed on an Agilent 2100 Bioanalyzer. The TCR beta CDR3 regions were amplified from the RNA transcripts. The first round of RT-PCR for the TCR CDR3 was performed with the HTBI primer set and the Qiagen OneStep RT-PCR kit. The libraries were constructed in a second round of multiplex PCR and then size-selected and purified. The libraries were sequenced on an Illumina HiSeq2000 using paired-end 100 bp reads. The published analysis was carried out like this. SOAPnuke was used to process the raw data, removing reads that contained adapters or uncalled bases, had a mean Phred below 15, or lacked an exact match to the constant primer or identifier. High-quality paired reads were merged using COPE v1.2.5, and each unique nucleotide sequence was defined as a clonotype. Clonotypes were aligned to IMGT TRBV, TRBD and TRBJ reference segments using MiTCR v1.1. The analysis was restricted to V-J combinations with a frequency above 0.0001, which together covered approximately 99% of the repertoires. A TCS score was defined as the ratio between F50 (clonal expansion) and ExV (chaos), using BLOSUM62-based TCRdist between CDR3 peptides within each V-J. Welch's t-statistics and random forest reduced around 510 V-J features to 10 to 15, which were used in a naive Bayes classifier (R e1071). TCRdb applied fastp at Q25 and MiXCR to the public reads, then kept only in-frame beta chains. Rows merge per CDR3 protein into single entries with the most common DNA and genes. TCRdb's processing, not the authors', yielded these V and J calls. For this sample there are 550,000 to 600,000 distinct CDR3 sequences; approximately 15% appear just once. The top ten hold approximately 6.4% of the sample.

The CDR3 has 11 amino acids, counting the end cysteine and phenylalanine. The read is trimmed to its CDR3 DNA, 33 bases read in frame from base 1. The germline V gene specifies SQVTM as CDR1 and ANQGSEA as CDR2. Deletion took 6 bases off V and 5 bases off J, with a span of 7 bases between the germline ends. This specimen comes from a study of T cells in Graves' hyperthyroidism and ophthalmopathy (dated by TCRdb to the late 2010s). General notes on the study: Peripheral blood was sampled at the time of initial diagnosis, prior to any treatment. TCR V-J signatures able to tell the groups apart were searched for in a discovery cohort of about a hundred patients, of whom over 40 had Graves' ophthalmopathy and about 60 had stable Graves' hyperthyroidism. Prospective prediction of ophthalmopathy was tested in an independent validation cohort of 18 to 20 hyperthyroidism patients and 17 patients who later progressed to ophthalmopathy. For training and testing, the approximately 97 patients in the discovery cohort were randomly divided in a 7:3 ratio. Thyroid tissue and blood T-cell repertoires from six or seven Graves' hyperthyroidism patients were also compared in the study. Following sampling, methimazole starting at 30 mg daily was given to hyperthyroidism patients, and high-dose intravenous methylprednisolone was given to ophthalmopathy patients. The paper describes TCR Vbeta CDR3 sequencing of 135 peripheral blood samples, made up of 43 ophthalmopathy patients, approximately 73 hyperthyroidism patients and 17 progressor patients.

Overall study results and their limits: Most expanded thyroid clonotypes (frequency above 0.001) were also detected in blood, suggesting blood repertoires may reflect thyroid immune responses. During validation, the model predicted progression to ophthalmopathy a median of around six months ahead of onset, with more than 55% sensitivity and around 73% specificity. No statistical method was used to set the sample size in advance, and investigators knew the group allocation. A 13 V-J signature model separated ophthalmopathy from stable hyperthyroidism, with 87.88% sensitivity and approximately 81% specificity in cross-validation and 80%/75% in testing.

This clonotype was obtained from a woman aged 18-35 years with Graves' ophthalmopathy. In this chain, TRBV29-1 is recombined with TRBJ2-2, with TRBD2 as a weak D call on 5 bases. The sample comprised blood. The DNA sequence reads TGCAGCGTGAGGGTGACCGGGGAGCTGTTTTTT. Translated, this gives CSVRVTGELFF.